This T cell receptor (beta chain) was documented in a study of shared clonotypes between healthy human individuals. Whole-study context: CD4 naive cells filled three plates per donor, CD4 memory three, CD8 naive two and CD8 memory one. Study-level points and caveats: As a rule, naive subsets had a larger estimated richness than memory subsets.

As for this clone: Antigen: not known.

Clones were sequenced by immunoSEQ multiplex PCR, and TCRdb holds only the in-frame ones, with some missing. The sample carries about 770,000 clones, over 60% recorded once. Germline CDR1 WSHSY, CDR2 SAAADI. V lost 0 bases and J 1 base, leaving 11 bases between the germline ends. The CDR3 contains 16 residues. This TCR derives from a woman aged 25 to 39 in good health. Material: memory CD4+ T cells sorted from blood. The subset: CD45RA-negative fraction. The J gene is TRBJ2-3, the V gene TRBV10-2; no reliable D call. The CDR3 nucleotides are TGCGCCAGCAGTGAGTCCCGCGGCCGGGGCACAGATACGCAGTATTTT. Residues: CASSESRGRGTDTQYF.